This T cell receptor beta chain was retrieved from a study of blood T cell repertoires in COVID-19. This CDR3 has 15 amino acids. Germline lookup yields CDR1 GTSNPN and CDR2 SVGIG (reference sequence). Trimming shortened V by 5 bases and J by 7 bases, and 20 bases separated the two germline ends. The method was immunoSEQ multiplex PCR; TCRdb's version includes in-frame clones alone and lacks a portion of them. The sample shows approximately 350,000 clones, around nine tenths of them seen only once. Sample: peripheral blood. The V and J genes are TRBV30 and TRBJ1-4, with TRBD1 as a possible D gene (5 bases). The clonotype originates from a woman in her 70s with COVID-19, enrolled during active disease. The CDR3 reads CAWCQGGVKGEKLFF. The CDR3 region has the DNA TGTGCCTGGTGCCAGGGAGGGGTGAAGGGTGAAAAACTGTTTTTT.